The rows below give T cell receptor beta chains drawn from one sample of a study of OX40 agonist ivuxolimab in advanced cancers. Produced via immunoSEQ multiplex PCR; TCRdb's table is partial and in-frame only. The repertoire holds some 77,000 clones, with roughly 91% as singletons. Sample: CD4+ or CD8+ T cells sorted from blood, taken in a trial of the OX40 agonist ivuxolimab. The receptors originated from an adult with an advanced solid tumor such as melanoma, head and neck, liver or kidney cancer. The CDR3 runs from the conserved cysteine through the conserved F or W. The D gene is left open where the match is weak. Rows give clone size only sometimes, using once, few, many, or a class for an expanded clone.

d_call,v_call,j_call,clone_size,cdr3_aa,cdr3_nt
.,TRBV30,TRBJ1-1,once,CAWTRQMNTEAFF,TGTGCCTGGACGAGACAGATGAACACTGAAGCTTTCTTT
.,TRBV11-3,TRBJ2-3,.,CASSYGATTDTQYF,TGTGCCAGCAGCTATGGGGCGACCACAGATACGCAGTATTTT
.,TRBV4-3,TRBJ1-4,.,CASSQEKGAFEKLFF,TGCGCCAGCAGCCAAGAGAAAGGGGCTTTTGAAAAACTGTTTTTT
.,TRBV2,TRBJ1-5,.,CASSLTGSGNQPQHF,TGTGCCAGCAGCCTCACAGGGTCCGGCAATCAGCCCCAGCATTTT
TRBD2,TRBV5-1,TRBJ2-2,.,CASSLVAGNGELFF,TGCGCCAGCAGCTTGGTAGCGGGAAACGGGGAGCTGTTTTTT
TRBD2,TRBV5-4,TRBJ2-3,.,CASSLTSGGPGTQYF,TGTGCCAGCAGCTTGACTAGCGGGGGCCCCGGTACGCAGTATTTT
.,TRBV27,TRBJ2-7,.,CASSYRTLSYGYEQYF,TGTGCCAGCAGTTACAGGACCTTGTCGTATGGGTACGAGCAGTACTTC
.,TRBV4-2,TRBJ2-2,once,CASSQDQGSSQGTGELFF,TGTGCCAGCAGCCAAGATCAGGGGTCATCACAGGGAACCGGGGAGCTGTTTTTT
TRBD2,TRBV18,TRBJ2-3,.,CASSPLSGGSTDTQYF,TGTGCCAGCTCACCACTTAGCGGGGGGTCCACAGATACGCAGTATTTT
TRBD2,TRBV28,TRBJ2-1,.,CASRRVAGGYNEQFF,TGTGCCAGCAGGAGAGTAGCGGGAGGATACAATGAGCAGTTCTTC
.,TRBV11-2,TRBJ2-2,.,CASSLDRGASGELFF,TGTGCCAGCAGCTTAGACAGGGGCGCTTCCGGGGAGCTGTTTTTT
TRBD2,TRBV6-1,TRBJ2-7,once,CASSRGGPEQYF,TGTGCCAGCAGCCGCGGGGGGCCCGAGCAGTACTTC
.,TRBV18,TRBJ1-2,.,CASSPQISAQDGYTF,TGTGCCAGCTCACCCCAAATTTCGGCCCAGGATGGCTACACCTTC
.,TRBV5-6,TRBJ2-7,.,CASSVDLGAYEQYF,TGTGCCAGCAGCGTAGACCTAGGGGCCTACGAGCAGTACTTC
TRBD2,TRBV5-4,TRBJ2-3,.,CASSTGLGEGDTQYF,TGTGCCAGCAGCACGGGACTAGGAGAGGGTGATACGCAGTATTTT
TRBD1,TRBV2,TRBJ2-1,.,CASSQRGQEQFF,TGTGCCAGCAGTCAGAGGGGGCAAGAGCAGTTCTTC